This T cell receptor (beta chain) was recovered during a study of blood T cell repertoires in COVID-19. Background on the study: In each case, the material was cDNA or gDNA derived from T cells, B-cell-depleted T cells, or PBMCs.

Authors' methods: Amplification from reference gene primers served as the basis for estimated nucleated cell counts. Using immunoSEQ multiplex PCR, the repertoire was profiled, and TCRdb retains in-frame clones only, with some absent. V, J and clone size derive from that table, while D and trimming were established from the DNA sequence. The sample records around 400,000 clones, about 89% being singletons. The V end was cut by 5 bases, the J end by 5 bases, with 12 bases between. The germline CDR1 and CDR2 sequences are MRHNA and SNTAGT. CDR3 length: 13 residues. In terms of age and location, participants ranged from roughly 18 to 100 years and lived in about two dozen US areas.

The rearrangement joins TRBV6-4 to TRBJ1-1; the D gene is possibly TRBD1 (5 bases). The source is a middle-aged woman who had been exposed to COVID-19. Specimen: PBMCs or T cells enriched from blood (not recorded which). For the CDR3, the DNA is TGTGCCAGCAGTCCTACCAGGGAAACTGAAGCTTTCTTT. Amino acid sequence: CASSPTRETEAFF.